The TCR beta chain described here comes from a study of cytomegalovirus exposure and HLA in healthy donors. The PCR contained 60 Vbeta and 13 Jbeta primers. The repertoire was sequenced with immunoSEQ multiplex PCR; TCRdb's copy has only in-frame clones and lacks some. The sample shows about 130,000 clones, 70% to 80% of them seen only once. A note on this clone: The antigen remains undetermined.

Overall study findings and caveats: Several of the most significant clusters were apparently associated with common viral pathogens in a later analysis. The Asian-associated ancestry cluster reportedly had fewer N-insertions than the approximately 670-donor mean in a later analysis. Immune exposure information available was restricted to CMV serostatus.

At sampling all donors were nominally healthy, likely with unrecorded immune exposures. The V gene end was trimmed by 3 bases and the J gene end by 0 bases; junction bases not matched to a gene: 17. This CDR3 is 21 amino acids long. Germline V lookup: CDR1 MGHRA, CDR2 YSYEKL. The V gene is TRBV4-1, the J gene TRBJ1-5; TRBD1 agrees at 10 bases. This TCR was sampled from a middle-aged man in good health and CMV-seronegative. Input material: PBMCs. The CDR3 coding sequence is TGCGCCAGCAGCCACCAAACACGGGGGGGGACAGGGGATTTTAGCAATCAGCCCCAGCATTTT. Translating gives CASSHQTRGGTGDFSNQPQHF.